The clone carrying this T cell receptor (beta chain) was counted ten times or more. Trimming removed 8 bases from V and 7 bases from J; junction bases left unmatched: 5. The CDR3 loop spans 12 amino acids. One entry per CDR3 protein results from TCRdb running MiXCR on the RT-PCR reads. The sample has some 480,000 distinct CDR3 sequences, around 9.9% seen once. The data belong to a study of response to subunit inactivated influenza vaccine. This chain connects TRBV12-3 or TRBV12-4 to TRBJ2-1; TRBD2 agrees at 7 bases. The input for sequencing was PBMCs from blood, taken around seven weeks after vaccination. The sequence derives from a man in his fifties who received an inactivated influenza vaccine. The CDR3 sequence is CASGRAGNEQFF. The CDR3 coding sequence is TGTGCCAGCGGGAGGGCCGGAAATGAGCAGTTCTTC.